This is a list of T cell receptor beta chains from one sample in a study of shared clonotypes between healthy human individuals. The assay was immunoSEQ multiplex PCR, and TCRdb's table has in-frame clones only and misses some. The sample includes roughly 1.5 million clones, 95% to 99% of them seen just once. Source material: naive CD4+ T cells sorted from blood. These receptors were taken from a man aged 25 to 40 in good health. CDR3s leave out the opening cysteine and the closing phenylalanine or tryptophan.

V: TRBV5-1; J: TRBJ2-5; CDR3: ASSQRLAGVWETQY
V: TRBV5-1; J: TRBJ2-3; CDR3: ASRWRSTDTQY
V: TRBV9; J: TRBJ1-3; CDR3: ASSVARAGNTIY
V: TRBV5-1; J: TRBJ2-1; CDR3: ASSLSGTEQF
V: TRBV11-2; J: TRBJ1-3; CDR3: ASSFRQPSSGNTIY
V: TRBV2; J: TRBJ2-3; CDR3: ASSTTGDSTDTQY
V: TRBV14; J: TRBJ2-7; CDR3: ASSRTSGFNEQY
V: TRBV5-1; J: TRBJ2-5; CDR3: ASSPGPGETQY
V: TRBV28; J: TRBJ2-7; CDR3: ASTPGEREGYEQY
V: TRBV7-9; J: TRBJ2-1; CDR3: ASSFVSSNEQF
V: TRBV29-1; J: TRBJ1-4; CDR3: SVNDRGDEKLF
V: TRBV9; J: TRBJ2-5; CDR3: ASSAGDSQETQY
V: TRBV4-1; J: TRBJ2-4; CDR3: ASNNGGPGNIQY
V: TRBV13; J: TRBJ2-2; CDR3: ASSRHLAGGTNTGELF
V: TRBV11-2; J: TRBJ2-1; CDR3: ASSLSLAGNEQF
V: TRBV18; J: TRBJ2-7; CDR3: ASSPTGYREQY
V: TRBV2; J: TRBJ2-7; CDR3: ASYPWGPSASQY
V: TRBV18; J: TRBJ2-2; CDR3: ASSKTSGANTGELF
V: TRBV13; J: TRBJ2-1; CDR3: ASSLVLATNEQF
V: TRBV13; J: TRBJ2-7; CDR3: ASSLTGGVPYEQY
V: TRBV5-4; J: TRBJ2-3; CDR3: ASSLSGSGDTDTQY
V: TRBV9; J: TRBJ2-5; CDR3: ASSVGSLAGGETQY
V: TRBV5-1; J: TRBJ1-5; CDR3: ASSLTGTSNQPQH
V: TRBV6-1; J: TRBJ2-7; CDR3: ASSEGTYEQY
V: TRBV7-2; J: TRBJ2-7; CDR3: ASSGAYEQY
V: TRBV23-1; J: TRBJ2-2; CDR3: ASSRGLCLTGENTGELF
V: TRBV5-1; J: TRBJ1-4; CDR3: ASSRTPGGVEKLF
V: TRBV18; J: TRBJ2-7; CDR3: ASSPQREASYEQY
V: TRBV19; J: TRBJ1-2; CDR3: ASSISTALSYGYT
V: TRBV28; J: TRBJ1-5; CDR3: ASFTPYTRPSRDQPQH
V: TRBV28; J: TRBJ1-2; CDR3: ASSLGGASGNGYT
V: TRBV5-1; J: TRBJ2-5; CDR3: ASSLKGLPSSETQY
V: TRBV28; J: TRBJ1-1; CDR3: ASSLALTQRGASHTEAF
V: TRBV6-1; J: TRBJ2-7; CDR3: ASSDYLGTYEQY